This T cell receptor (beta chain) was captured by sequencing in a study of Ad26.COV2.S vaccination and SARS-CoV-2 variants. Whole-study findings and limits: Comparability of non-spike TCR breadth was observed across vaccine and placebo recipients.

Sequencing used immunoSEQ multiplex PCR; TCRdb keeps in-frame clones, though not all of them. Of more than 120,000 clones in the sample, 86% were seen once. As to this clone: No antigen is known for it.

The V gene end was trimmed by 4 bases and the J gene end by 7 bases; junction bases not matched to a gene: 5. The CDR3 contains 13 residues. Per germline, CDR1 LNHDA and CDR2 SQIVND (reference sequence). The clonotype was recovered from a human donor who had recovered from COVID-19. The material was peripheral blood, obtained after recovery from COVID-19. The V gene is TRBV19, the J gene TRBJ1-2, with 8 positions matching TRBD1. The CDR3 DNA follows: TGTGCCAGTAGTAGGACAGGGTATCCTGGCTACACCTTC. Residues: CASSRTGYPGYTF.